This T cell receptor (beta chain) was recovered during a study of shared clonotypes between healthy human individuals. Overall study findings and caveats: The sharing of 5% to 5.5% of naive CD4 clonotypes was seen across a few donors. Limited genetic and exposure-history diversity came from having few donors.

About this clone: Antigen unknown.

Produced via immunoSEQ multiplex PCR; TCRdb's table is partial and in-frame only. The sample includes some 1.5 million clones, 96% of them seen just once. The specimen sequenced was naive CD4+ T cells sorted from blood. Sample subset: CD45RA+ positively selected. The source is a young man in good health.

CDR3 in amino acids: CASSPTGLAKNIQYF. The CDR3 region has the DNA TGTGCCAGCAGCCCAACAGGATTGGCCAAAAACATTCAGTACTTC. The chain couples TRBV7-9 to TRBJ2-4; TRBD1 is a possible D gene (5 bases). The CDR3 is 15 residues long. V was pared by 5 bases and J by 1 base, with 12 bases between. Germline V gene sequence: CDR1 SEHNR, CDR2 FQNEAQ (reference sequence).